The clone carrying this T cell receptor beta chain was seen only a few times. Its target is not known. These data originate in a study of T cells in Graves' hyperthyroidism and ophthalmopathy. Study results and limitations: Expanded thyroid clonotypes (above 0.001) were mostly also found in blood.

RNA transcripts provided the source from which TCR beta CDR3 regions were amplified. With the HTBI primer set, the TCR CDR3 went through a first round of RT-PCR. MiXCR, run by TCRdb on the multiplex PCR reads, gives a single entry per CDR3 protein. Found here are hundreds of thousands of distinct CDR3 sequences, 15% to 18% of them singletons; the top ten hold 7.5% to 9%. Diagnosing involved the use of clinical symptoms, serum thyroxine and TRAb, thyroid ultrasound and orbital computed tomography. Trimming shortened V by 3 bases and J by 12 bases, and 8 bases separated the two germline ends. CDR1 and CDR2 from the germline V gene are LNHDA and SQIVND (reference sequence). The CDR3 consists of 11 residues.

The sample was blood. The sequence came from a woman between 18 and 29 years old with Graves' hyperthyroidism. The chain carries TRBV19 and TRBJ1-4; D gene ambiguous. CDR3 sequence: CASSMGAELFF. In DNA, the CDR3 is TGTGCCAGTAGTATGGGCGCCGAACTGTTTTTT.